Listed below are T cell receptor beta chains from one sample, sequenced in a study of cytomegalovirus exposure and HLA in healthy donors. Measured with immunoSEQ multiplex PCR; TCRdb has only the in-frame clones, and not every one. The sample includes approximately 120,000 clones, 88% of them seen just once. Sequencing was performed on PBMCs. These receptors came from a woman between 18 and 30 years old in good health and CMV-seronegative. CDR3s include the opening cysteine and the closing phenylalanine or tryptophan. D genes are given only for firm matches. Clone size is not always given. Where it is, it says once, few, many or a class for expanded clones.

clone size: once; J gene: TRBJ2-5; V gene: TRBV5-1; D gene: -; CDR3 DNA: TGCGCCAGTGCGACGGGGAACCAAGAGACCCAGTACTTC; CDR3 protein: CASATGNQETQYF
clone size: once; J gene: TRBJ2-6; V gene: TRBV16; D gene: TRBD1; CDR3 DNA: TGTGCCAGCAGCCCTACCCGGGACAGGGTCTCTGGGGCCAACGTCCTGACTTTC; CDR3 protein: CASSPTRDRVSGANVLTF
clone size: -; J gene: TRBJ1-2; V gene: TRBV7-9; D gene: -; CDR3 DNA: TGTGCCAGCAGCTTAGCGCATGGCAGAGGGGGTTATGGCTACACCTTC; CDR3 protein: CASSLAHGRGGYGYTF
clone size: -; J gene: TRBJ1-2; V gene: TRBV7-2; D gene: TRBD1; CDR3 DNA: TGTGCCAGCAGCTTAGGGGGACAGACTTCTAACTATGGCTACACCTTC; CDR3 protein: CASSLGGQTSNYGYTF
clone size: -; J gene: TRBJ2-2; V gene: TRBV7-2; D gene: TRBD2; CDR3 DNA: TGTGCCAGCAGCTCCCTCAGGCAACTAGCGGGAGAGGGCGGGGAGCTGTTTTTT; CDR3 protein: CASSSLRQLAGEGGELFF
clone size: -; J gene: TRBJ1-1; V gene: TRBV2; D gene: -; CDR3 DNA: TGTGCCAGCAGGAGGAGCCTATCCGGGACTGAAGCTTTCTTT; CDR3 protein: CASRRSLSGTEAFF
clone size: -; J gene: TRBJ2-7; V gene: TRBV6-5; D gene: -; CDR3 DNA: TGTGCCAGCAGCCGTGGAGGGGCCTACGAGCAGTACTTC; CDR3 protein: CASSRGGAYEQYF
clone size: -; J gene: TRBJ1-6; V gene: TRBV7-2; D gene: -; CDR3 DNA: TGTGCCAGCAGCGAACAGGGTAATTCACCCCTCCACTTT; CDR3 protein: CASSEQGNSPLHF
clone size: few; J gene: TRBJ2-2; V gene: TRBV18; D gene: TRBD2; CDR3 DNA: TGTGCCAGCTCATCCCCTTTAGCGGGGTACACCGGGGAGCTGTTTTTT; CDR3 protein: CASSSPLAGYTGELFF
clone size: -; J gene: TRBJ2-1; V gene: TRBV5-6; D gene: TRBD1; CDR3 DNA: TGTGCCAGCAGCTGGGTGGGACAGGGGACGAATGAGCAGTTCTTC; CDR3 protein: CASSWVGQGTNEQFF
clone size: -; J gene: TRBJ2-2; V gene: TRBV4-2; D gene: -; CDR3 DNA: TGTGCCAGCAGGGTGCCAGGAGGACGCACCGGGGAGCTGTTTTTT; CDR3 protein: CASRVPGGRTGELFF
clone size: -; J gene: TRBJ1-1; V gene: TRBV4-1; D gene: TRBD1; CDR3 DNA: TGCGCCAGCAGCCCAGGGACAGGGTCGAATGAAGCTTTCTTT; CDR3 protein: CASSPGTGSNEAFF
clone size: -; J gene: TRBJ1-1; V gene: TRBV6-5; D gene: -; CDR3 DNA: TGTGCCAGCAGTTACCTCCAGAGGGGGTGGACTGAAGCTTTCTTT; CDR3 protein: CASSYLQRGWTEAFF
clone size: -; J gene: TRBJ1-2; V gene: TRBV7-2; D gene: TRBD1; CDR3 DNA: TGTGCCAGCAGCTGGGACAGGGGCGTCTATGGCTACACCTTC; CDR3 protein: CASSWDRGVYGYTF
clone size: -; J gene: TRBJ2-1; V gene: TRBV7-9; D gene: TRBD2; CDR3 DNA: TGTGCCAGCAGCTTAGCGTGGACTAGCGGCAAGTTCTTC; CDR3 protein: CASSLAWTSGKFF
clone size: -; J gene: TRBJ2-7; V gene: TRBV18; D gene: -; CDR3 DNA: TGTGCCAGCTCACCACCGTCCAGGGGAGAATACGAGCAGTACTTC; CDR3 protein: CASSPPSRGEYEQYF
clone size: -; J gene: TRBJ2-7; V gene: TRBV27; D gene: -; CDR3 DNA: TGTGCCAGCAGTCCCGCTCCTAGGTTGTTTTCCTACGAGCAGTACTTC; CDR3 protein: CASSPAPRLFSYEQYF
clone size: -; J gene: TRBJ2-7; V gene: TRBV7-9; D gene: -; CDR3 DNA: TGTGCCAGCAGCTCAGGGGGGATATCTTCCTACGAGCAGTACTTC; CDR3 protein: CASSSGGISSYEQYF
clone size: -; J gene: TRBJ1-5; V gene: TRBV2; D gene: -; CDR3 DNA: TGTGCCAGCAGTGATTCAGGGGATAGCAATCAGCCCCAGCATTTT; CDR3 protein: CASSDSGDSNQPQHF
clone size: once; J gene: TRBJ2-3; V gene: TRBV9; D gene: TRBD2; CDR3 DNA: TGTGCCAGCCAAGGGACTAGCGGGACAGATACGCAGTATTTT; CDR3 protein: CASQGTSGTDTQYF
clone size: -; J gene: TRBJ1-3; V gene: TRBV28; D gene: -; CDR3 DNA: TGTGCCAGCAGTTTACGCGGTCCCTCTGGAAACACCATATATTTT; CDR3 protein: CASSLRGPSGNTIYF
clone size: -; J gene: TRBJ2-7; V gene: TRBV28; D gene: -; CDR3 DNA: TGTGCCAGCAGGTCTGGGGGGACGCAGTACTTC; CDR3 protein: CASRSGGTQYF
clone size: -; J gene: TRBJ2-7; V gene: TRBV5-1; D gene: TRBD1; CDR3 DNA: TGCGCCAGCAGCTTAGGGACAGGGGTAATCTACGAGCAGTACTTC; CDR3 protein: CASSLGTGVIYEQYF
clone size: -; J gene: TRBJ2-7; V gene: TRBV2; D gene: TRBD2; CDR3 DNA: TGTGCCAGCATCACTAGCGGGTCCTACGAGCAGTACTTC; CDR3 protein: CASITSGSYEQYF
clone size: -; J gene: TRBJ2-2; V gene: TRBV6-5; D gene: -; CDR3 DNA: TGTGCCAGCAGCCGGGTGGGGGGCGGGGAGCTGTTTTTT; CDR3 protein: CASSRVGGGELFF
clone size: -; J gene: TRBJ1-4; V gene: TRBV7-9; D gene: -; CDR3 DNA: TGTGCCAGCAGCGCCGGGACACCTAATGAAAAACTGTTTTTT; CDR3 protein: CASSAGTPNEKLFF
clone size: -; J gene: TRBJ1-5; V gene: TRBV6-6; D gene: TRBD1; CDR3 DNA: TGTGCCAGCAGACTACAGGGGAATAATCAGCCCCAGCATTTT; CDR3 protein: CASRLQGNNQPQHF
clone size: few; J gene: TRBJ1-1; V gene: TRBV30; D gene: -; CDR3 DNA: TGTGCCTGGAGTGTGGACAGATTCTCTTTCTTT; CDR3 protein: CAWSVDRFSFF
clone size: -; J gene: TRBJ2-1; V gene: TRBV7-3; D gene: TRBD2; CDR3 DNA: TGTGCCAGCAGCGGGTTAGGGACTAGCGGGGGGGCTTACAATGAGCAGTTCTTC; CDR3 protein: CASSGLGTSGGAYNEQFF
clone size: -; J gene: TRBJ2-6; V gene: TRBV9; D gene: -; CDR3 DNA: TGTGCCAGCAGCACCCAAGCAAGTACGACTCATGGGGCCAACGTCCTGACTTTC; CDR3 protein: CASSTQASTTHGANVLTF
clone size: -; J gene: TRBJ1-2; V gene: TRBV28; D gene: -; CDR3 DNA: TGTGCCAGCACCGAGACAGGTAGTGGGCTTGGCTACACCTTC; CDR3 protein: CASTETGSGLGYTF
clone size: -; J gene: TRBJ2-5; V gene: TRBV6-1; D gene: -; CDR3 DNA: TGTGCCAGCAGTGTTGGGCAGGGGTCGGAGACCCAGTACTTC; CDR3 protein: CASSVGQGSETQYF
clone size: -; J gene: TRBJ2-7; V gene: TRBV4-1; D gene: -; CDR3 DNA: TGCGCCAGCAGCCAAGTTGGGAGAGCCTACGAGCAGTACTTC; CDR3 protein: CASSQVGRAYEQYF
clone size: -; J gene: TRBJ2-5; V gene: TRBV6-6; D gene: -; CDR3 DNA: TGTGCCAGCAGTTACCGTGGACAACAAGAGACCCAGTACTTC; CDR3 protein: CASSYRGQQETQYF
clone size: -; J gene: TRBJ2-3; V gene: TRBV15; D gene: -; CDR3 DNA: TGTGCCACCAGCAGACAATTGCGGGCCGCCACAGATACGCAGTATTTT; CDR3 protein: CATSRQLRAATDTQYF
clone size: -; J gene: TRBJ2-5; V gene: TRBV7-6; D gene: TRBD1; CDR3 DNA: TGTGCCAGCAGCTCCCTTGGGACAGGGGCTGGAGAGACCCAGTACTTC; CDR3 protein: CASSSLGTGAGETQYF
clone size: -; J gene: TRBJ1-2; V gene: TRBV28; D gene: -; CDR3 DNA: TGTGCCAGCAGTTTCGGCGGAGCTAACTATGGCTACACCTTC; CDR3 protein: CASSFGGANYGYTF